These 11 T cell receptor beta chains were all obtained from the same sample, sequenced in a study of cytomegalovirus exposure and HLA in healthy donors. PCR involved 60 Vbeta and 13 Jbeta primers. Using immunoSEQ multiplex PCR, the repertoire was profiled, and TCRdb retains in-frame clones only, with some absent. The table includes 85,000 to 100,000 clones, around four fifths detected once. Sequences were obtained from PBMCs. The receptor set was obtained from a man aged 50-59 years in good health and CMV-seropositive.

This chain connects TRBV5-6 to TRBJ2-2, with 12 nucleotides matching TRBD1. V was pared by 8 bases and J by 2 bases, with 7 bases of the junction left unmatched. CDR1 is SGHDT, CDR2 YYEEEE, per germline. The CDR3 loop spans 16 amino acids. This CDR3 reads CASTGQGATNTGELFF. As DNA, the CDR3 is TGTGCCAGTACGGGACAGGGGGCAACTAACACCGGGGAGCTGTTTTTT.

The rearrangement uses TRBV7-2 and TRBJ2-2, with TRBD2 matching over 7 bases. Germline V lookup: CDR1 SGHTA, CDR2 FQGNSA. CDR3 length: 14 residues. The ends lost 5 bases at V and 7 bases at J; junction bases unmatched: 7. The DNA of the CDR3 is TGTGCCAGCAGCCCAGGACTAGTTGGCGGGGAGCTGTTTTTT. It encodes CASSPGLVGGELFF.

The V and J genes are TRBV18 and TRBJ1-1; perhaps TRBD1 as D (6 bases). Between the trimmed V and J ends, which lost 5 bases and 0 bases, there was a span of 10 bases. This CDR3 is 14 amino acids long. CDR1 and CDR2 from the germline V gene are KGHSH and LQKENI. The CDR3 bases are TGTGCCAGCTCAGAGGACAGTTTGAACACTGAAGCTTTCTTT. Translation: CASSEDSLNTEAFF.

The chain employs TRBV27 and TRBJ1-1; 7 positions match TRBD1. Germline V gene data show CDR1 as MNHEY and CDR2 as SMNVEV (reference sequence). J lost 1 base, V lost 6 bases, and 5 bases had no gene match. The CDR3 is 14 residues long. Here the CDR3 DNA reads TGTGCCAGCAGAACGACAGGGAGGAACACTGAAGCTTTCTTT. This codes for CASRTTGRNTEAFF.

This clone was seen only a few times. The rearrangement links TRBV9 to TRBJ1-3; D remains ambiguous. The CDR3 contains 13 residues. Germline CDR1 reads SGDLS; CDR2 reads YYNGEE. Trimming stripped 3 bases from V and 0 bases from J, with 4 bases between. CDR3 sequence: CASSAGSGNTIYF. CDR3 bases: TGTGCCAGCAGCGCGGGCTCTGGAAACACCATATATTTT.

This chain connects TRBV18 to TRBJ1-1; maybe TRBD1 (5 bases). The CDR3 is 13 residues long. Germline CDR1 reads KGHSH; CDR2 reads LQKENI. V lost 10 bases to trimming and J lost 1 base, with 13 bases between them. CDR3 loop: CATVDSPNTEAFF. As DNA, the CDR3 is TGTGCCACCGTAGACAGTCCGAACACTGAAGCTTTCTTT.

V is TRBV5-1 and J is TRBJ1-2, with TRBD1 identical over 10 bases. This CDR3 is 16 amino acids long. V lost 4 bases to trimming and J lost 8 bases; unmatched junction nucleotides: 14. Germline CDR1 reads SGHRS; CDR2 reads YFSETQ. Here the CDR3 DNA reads TGCGCCAGCAGCGTAGACCCGGGACAGGGGTCGTTCGGCTACACCTTC. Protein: CASSVDPGQGSFGYTF. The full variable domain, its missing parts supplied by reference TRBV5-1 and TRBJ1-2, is KAGVTQTPRYLIKTRGQQVTLSCSPISGHRSVSWYQQTPGQGLQFLFEYFSETQRNKGNFPGRFSGRQFSNSRSEMNVSTLELGDSALYLCASSVDPGQGSFGYTFGSGTRLTVV.

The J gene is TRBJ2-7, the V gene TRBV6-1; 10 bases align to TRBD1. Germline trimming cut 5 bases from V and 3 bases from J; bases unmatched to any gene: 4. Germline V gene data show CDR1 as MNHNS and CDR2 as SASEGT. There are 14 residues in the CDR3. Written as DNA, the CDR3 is TGTGCCAGCAGTCGCGGACAGGGGGTCTACGAGCAGTACTTC. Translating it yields CASSRGQGVYEQYF.

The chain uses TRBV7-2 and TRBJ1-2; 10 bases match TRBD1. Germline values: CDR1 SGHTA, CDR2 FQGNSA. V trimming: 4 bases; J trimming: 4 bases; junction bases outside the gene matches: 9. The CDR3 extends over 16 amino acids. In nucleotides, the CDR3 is TGTGCCAGCAGCTCCGGCCTCAGGACAGGGGGCTATGGCTACACCTTC. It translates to CASSSGLRTGGYGYTF.

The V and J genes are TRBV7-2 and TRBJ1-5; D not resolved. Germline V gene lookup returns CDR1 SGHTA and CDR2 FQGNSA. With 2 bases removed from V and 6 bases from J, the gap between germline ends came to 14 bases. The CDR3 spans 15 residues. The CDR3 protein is CASSLNERGGQPQHF. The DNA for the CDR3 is TGTGCCAGCAGCTTAAATGAAAGAGGTGGTCAGCCCCAGCATTTT.

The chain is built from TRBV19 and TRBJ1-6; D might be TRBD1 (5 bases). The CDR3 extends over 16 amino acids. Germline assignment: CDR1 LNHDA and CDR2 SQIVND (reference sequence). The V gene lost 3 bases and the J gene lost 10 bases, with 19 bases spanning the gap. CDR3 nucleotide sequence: TGTGCCAGTAGTATGGGGGGTGAGGGGCTTGGATCACCCCTCCACTTT. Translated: CASSMGGEGLGSPLHF.